This T cell receptor beta chain emerged from a study of shared clonotypes between healthy human individuals. Repertoires were generated with immunoSEQ multiplex PCR, while TCRdb's copy carries only in-frame clones and drops some. The data hold 2 million to 3 million clones, with approximately 94% observed a single time. The CDR3 is 16 residues long. The V and J ends lost 3 bases and 4 bases respectively, with 15 bases between them. Germline CDR1 is LGHNA and CDR2 is YSLEER. The sequence was obtained from a man between 18 and 29 years old in good health. Some clones in this sample may be carry-over from other donors' samples. The chain carries TRBV4-3 and TRBJ2-2; maybe TRBD1 (6 bases). The material sequenced was naive CD4+ T cells from PBMCs. Subset noted: CD45RA+ positively selected. The CDR3 spells CASSQNSGVRTGELFF. CDR3 nucleotides: TGCGCCAGCAGCCAGAACTCAGGGGTGCGCACCGGGGAGCTGTTTTTT.